Below are 32 T cell receptor beta chains sequenced from a single sample in a study of T cell repertoires in cytomegalovirus infection. Each CDR3 protein gets one entry after TCRdb re-called the reads with MiXCR. Here the sample spans around 310,000 distinct CDR3 sequences, 29% being singletons. No antigens are known for them. The material was cultured PBMCs, obtained from culture after CMV antigen stimulation. The receptors shown here come from a human donor in good health (CMV status not recorded). Some clones in this sample may be carry-over from other donors' samples.

The V and J genes are TRBV7-3 and TRBJ1-1; D uncertain. The ends were cut back, 4 bases at V and 1 base at J, with 7 bases in the middle. CDR1 SGHTA and CDR2 FQGTGA come from the germline V gene. CDR3 length: 13 residues. The CDR3 DNA follows: TGTGCCAGCAGCTCAAATTCGAACACTGAAGCTTTCTTT. Amino acids: CASSSNSNTEAFF.

The V gene is TRBV28, the J gene TRBJ2-2, with D tentatively TRBD1 (6 bases). The V end lost 3 bases, the J end lost 3 bases, and 11 bases lay between the germline ends. The CDR3 has 15 residues. Looked up from germline, CDR1 is MDHEN and CDR2 is SYDVKM. CDR3: CASSLGTLYTGELFF. The CDR3 DNA is TGTGCCAGCAGTTTGGGGACATTATACACCGGGGAGCTGTTTTTT.

The chain links TRBV27 to TRBJ1-1; D might be TRBD1 (5 bases). Deletions cut 0 bases from V and 6 bases from J, with 14 bases between. Germline CDR1 and CDR2: MNHEY and SMNVEV (reference sequence). The CDR3 covers 15 residues. The DNA for the CDR3 is TGTGCCAGCAGTTTATCGGGGGAGGGCATACCTGAAGCTTTCTTT. It yields the protein CASSLSGEGIPEAFF.

The table lists this clonotype with many counts. This sequence joins TRBV7-2 and TRBJ2-3; D is perhaps TRBD1 (5 bases). Looked up from germline, CDR1 is SGHTA and CDR2 is FQGNSA. Trimming removed 3 bases at V and 2 bases at J, with 9 bases between. The CDR3 sequence is 14 residues long. CDR3 DNA sequence: TGTGCCAGCAGCTTTGGGGCGGACACAGATACGCAGTATTTT. It yields the protein CASSFGADTDTQYF. Variable domain in full (rest from reference TRBV7-2 and TRBJ2-3): GAGVSQSPSNKVTEKGKDVELRCDPISGHTALYWYRQSLGQGLEFLIYFQGNSAPDKSGLPSDRFSAERTGGSVSTLTIQRTQQEDSAVYLCASSFGADTDTQYFGPGTRLTVL.

This chain links TRBV27 with TRBJ2-3, with 13 positions matching TRBD2. This CDR3 is built from 17 residues. V lost 6 bases, J lost 2 bases, and 8 bases stayed unmatched. Germline CDR1 MNHEY, CDR2 SMNVEV (reference sequence). CDR3: CASRPTSGGLLTDTQYF. In nucleotides, the CDR3 is TGTGCCAGCAGGCCGACTAGCGGGGGGCTCCTCACAGATACGCAGTATTTT.

The genes are TRBV20-1 and TRBJ2-7; 9 positions agree with TRBD1. J gave up 5 bases and V 6 bases, and 11 bases lay outside the gene matches. Per germline, CDR1 DFQATT and CDR2 SNEGSKA (reference sequence). The CDR3 has 14 amino acids. The CDR3 loop reads CSARTVDRGNEQYF. The CDR3 nucleotides read TGCAGTGCACGGACGGTAGACAGGGGGAACGAGCAGTACTTC.

This clonotype was counted between two and nine times. The rearrangement joins TRBV5-5 to TRBJ1-5, with 10 nucleotides matching TRBD1. The CDR3 contains 19 residues. J lost 4 bases, V lost 4 bases, and 17 bases had no gene match. From germline, CDR1 is SGHKS and CDR2 YYEKEE (reference sequence). The CDR3 sequence: CASSGSRDRGREQNQPQHF. DNA of the CDR3: TGTGCCAGCAGCGGGTCCCGGGACAGGGGCCGGGAACAAAATCAGCCCCAGCATTTT.

This clonotype was detected only a few times. The V gene is TRBV28, the J gene TRBJ1-5; D possibly corresponds to TRBD1 (6 bases). This CDR3 region has 16 residues. Trimming took 5 bases from V and 0 from J, leaving 14 bases between them. Germline V lookup: CDR1 MDHEN, CDR2 SYDVKM. CDR3 in DNA: TGTGCCAGCAGTCTTACAGGGACTTATAGCAATCAGCCCCAGCATTTT. This sequence encodes CASSLTGTYSNQPQHF.

V is TRBV20-1 and J is TRBJ2-1, with D possibly TRBD1 on 6 matching bases. The CDR3 is made up of 15 amino acids. V lost 5 bases, J lost 2 bases, and 16 bases lay in between. Germline CDR1 reads DFQATT; CDR2 reads SNEGSKA (reference sequence). CDR3 nucleotides: TGCAGTGCTCACGAGGGGGTTAGCCCCTACAATGAGCAGTTCTTC. It codes for CSAHEGVSPYNEQFF.

The sample holds a few counts of this clonotype. This chain connects TRBV25-1 to TRBJ1-2; D is unresolved. The CDR3 has 13 residues. V lost 0 bases and J lost 2, with 4 bases in between. CDR1 is MGHDK, CDR2 SYGVNS, per germline. CDR3: CASSEYYNYGYTF. CDR3 DNA: TGTGCCAGCAGTGAATACTACAACTATGGCTACACCTTC.

This sequence joins TRBV20-1 and TRBJ1-6; a possible D gene is TRBD1 (6 bases). From germline, CDR1 is DFQATT and CDR2 SNEGSKA (reference sequence). The CDR3 length is 14 residues. Trimming removed 0 bases at V and 9 bases at J, with 12 bases between. The CDR3 sequence is CSAREGRGISPLHF. CDR3 nucleotide sequence: TGCAGTGCTAGAGAAGGCAGGGGAATTTCACCCCTCCACTTT.

Many counts were recorded for this clonotype. This CDR3 reads CSVEKGRTNNEQFF. As DNA, the CDR3 is TGCAGCGTTGAAAAGGGCAGGACAAACAATGAGCAGTTCTTC. The rearrangement uses TRBV29-1 and TRBJ2-1, with a possible D match to TRBD1 (5 bases). The CDR3 is made up of 14 amino acids. V lost 2 bases and J 5 bases, leaving 13 bases between the germline ends. CDR1 SQVTM and CDR2 ANQGSEA come from the germline V gene.

The chain combines TRBV19 with TRBJ1-5; D not certain. This CDR3 has 14 residues. Germline V gene data show CDR1 as LNHDA and CDR2 as SQIVND (reference sequence). V dropped 7 bases and J dropped 3 bases, with 13 bases sitting between them. CDR3 loop: CASTPSGVNQPQHF. CDR3 bases: TGTGCCAGTACCCCGTCAGGAGTCAATCAGCCCCAGCATTTT.

DNA for the CDR3: TGTGCCAGCAGTGACAGCGACCTAGTTCTCGAGCAGTACTTC. Amino acids: CASSDSDLVLEQYF. The rearrangement links TRBV28 to TRBJ2-7; D is possibly TRBD1 (5 bases). The CDR3 sequence is 14 residues long. Trimming cost V 5 bases and J 6 bases, with 17 bases left between them. In germline, CDR1 is MDHEN, CDR2 SYDVKM.

The chain joins TRBV12-5 to TRBJ1-2; no clear D gene. The CDR3 covers 12 residues. Trimming took 5 bases from V and 2 from J, leaving 6 bases between them. Germline V gives CDR1 LGHNT, CDR2 FRNRAP. The CDR3 spells CASGGENYGYTF. The CDR3 DNA reads TGTGCTAGTGGTGGCGAGAACTATGGCTACACCTTC.

CDR3 DNA: TGCAGTGCTAAACTGCCAGGGGAAATGACCTACGAGCAGTACTTC. Amino acid sequence: CSAKLPGEMTYEQYF. The J gene is TRBJ2-7, the V gene TRBV20-1; maybe TRBD1 (6 bases). V was trimmed by 4 bases and J by 2 bases, leaving 18 bases between them. The CDR3 runs 15 residues. The germline CDR1 and CDR2 sequences are DFQATT and SNEGSKA (reference sequence).

This clonotype has a handful of counts. The CDR3 DNA sequence: TGTGCCAGCAGCCAAGAGACCGGGACAGGAGGGGGTCAGCCCCAGCATTTT. Translating gives CASSQETGTGGGQPQHF. The rearrangement links TRBV4-2 to TRBJ1-5, with 8 nucleotides matching TRBD1. V shed 0 bases and J 6 bases; nucleotides not matched to a gene: 10. This CDR3 contains 17 residues. Germline V CDR1 and CDR2: LGHNA, YNFKEQ.

The CDR3 region has the DNA TGTGCCAGCAGTGGAGTGGGCAGCAGAAGTGATCAGCCCCAGCATTTT. Translating it yields CASSGVGSRSDQPQHF. The chain uses TRBV6-4 and TRBJ1-5; no clear D. V lost 4 bases and J lost 5, with 18 bases in between. CDR1 MRHNA and CDR2 SNTAGT come from the germline V gene. This CDR3 spans 16 amino acids.

This clonotype came up a few times. This sequence joins TRBV19 and TRBJ1-1, with 7 bases aligning to TRBD1. The germline V gene encodes CDR1 LNHDA and CDR2 SQIVND (reference sequence). CDR3 length: 16 amino acids. V shed 0 bases and J 5 bases; nucleotides not matched to a gene: 9. The CDR3 DNA reads as TGTGCCAGTAGTATAGATCGGGAGGGGGCGAGAACTGAAGCTTTCTTT. Translated, it gives CASSIDREGARTEAFF.

There are a few counts of this clonotype. The chain has TRBV7-8 and TRBJ2-1; D not resolved. The CDR3 is 15 residues long. Germline loops: CDR1 SGHVS, CDR2 FQNEAQ. V was pared by 4 bases and J by 5 bases, with 15 bases between. CDR3 loop: CASSSARTVNNEQFF. The CDR3 bases are TGTGCCAGCAGCTCCGCGCGGACCGTGAACAATGAGCAGTTCTTC.

This clonotype was counted only a few times. The V gene is TRBV5-4, the J gene TRBJ2-3, with TRBD2 matching over 12 bases. V was clipped by 2 bases and J by 4 bases; unmatched bases: 5. The CDR3 is 16 amino acids. The V gene's germline CDR1 is SGHNT and CDR2 YYREEE (reference sequence). The CDR3 DNA sequence: TGTGCCAGCAGCTTAACTAGCGGGAGGATCGCAGATACGCAGTATTTT. This sequence encodes CASSLTSGRIADTQYF.

In the case of this clonotype: The junction shows a germline mismatch at one end, possibly a read error. The chain carries TRBV25-1 and TRBJ2-2, with D possibly being TRBD2 (6 bases). The CDR3 totals 14 residues. Per germline, CDR1 MGHDK and CDR2 SYGVNS. The CDR3 sequence: CASSVGPLDGGLFF. CDR3 nucleotide sequence: TGTGCCAGCAGTGTTGGCCCCCTCGACGGGGGGCTGTTTTTT.

Many counts were recorded for this clonotype. This CDR3 is CASSSMGRETQYF. CDR3 DNA: TGTGCCAGCAGCTCCATGGGGCGAGAGACCCAGTACTTC. This sequence joins TRBV7-9 and TRBJ2-5, with D perhaps matching TRBD1 (5 bases). Trimming took 4 bases from V and 4 from J, leaving 10 bases between them. Germline V gene sequence: CDR1 SEHNR, CDR2 FQNEAQ (reference sequence). The CDR3 loop spans 13 amino acids.

The chain has TRBV27 and TRBJ2-5; D is possibly TRBD2 (6 bases). Germline values: CDR1 MNHEY, CDR2 SMNVEV (reference sequence). The length of the CDR3 is 16 residues. V was trimmed by 0 bases and J by 7 bases, leaving 18 bases between them. CDR3 region: CASSLSTSTSRATQYF. CDR3 nucleotides: TGTGCCAGCAGTTTATCGACGTCCACTAGCCGCGCGACCCAGTACTTC.

The chain has TRBV7-2 and TRBJ1-2; D is unclear. The V and J ends lost 2 bases and 8 bases respectively, with 9 bases between them. The CDR3 has 12 amino acids. CDR1 and CDR2 from the germline V gene are SGHTA and FQGNSA. The CDR3 loop is CASSLYGRGYTF. As DNA, the CDR3 is TGTGCCAGCAGCTTATACGGTCGCGGCTACACCTTC.

This clonotype was recorded a few times. V and J are TRBV11-3 and TRBJ2-1; 7 bases align to TRBD1. The length of the CDR3 is 14 residues. V lost 5 bases and J lost 5; bases outside the gene matches: 6. CDR1 SGHNT and CDR2 YENEEA come from the germline V gene. The CDR3 region is CASSTGADNNEQFF. In DNA form, the CDR3 reads TGTGCCAGCAGCACAGGGGCGGACAACAATGAGCAGTTCTTC.

The chain employs TRBV7-2 and TRBJ1-2; D uncertain. V was trimmed by 4 bases and J by 3 bases, leaving 6 bases between them. Germline V gives CDR1 SGHTA, CDR2 FQGNSA. CDR3 length equals 12 residues. In DNA form, the CDR3 reads TGTGCCAGCAGCTACGGGGACTATGGCTACACCTTC. Translating it yields CASSYGDYGYTF. The full variable domain, completed using reference TRBV7-2 and TRBJ1-2, is GAGVSQSPSNKVTEKGKDVELRCDPISGHTALYWYRQSLGQGLEFLIYFQGNSAPDKSGLPSDRFSAERTGGSVSTLTIQRTQQEDSAVYLCASSYGDYGYTFGSGTRLTVV.

This rearrangement joins TRBV4-2 to TRBJ1-1, with 8 positions matching TRBD1. This CDR3 comprises 14 residues. V shed 3 bases and J 1 base; nucleotides not matched to a gene: 1. Germline CDR1 and CDR2: LGHNA and YNFKEQ. CDR3 in DNA: TGTGCCAGCAGCCATGACAGGGGGAACACTGAAGCTTTCTTT. This translates into CASSHDRGNTEAFF.

The chain carries TRBV12-3 or TRBV12-4 and TRBJ1-1, with D maybe TRBD1 (5 bases). Trimming left V 8 bases short and J 1 base short, with 14 bases between. The CDR3 is 14 residues long. Written as DNA, the CDR3 is TGTGCCAGCCGTCTTGGGGCGAGGAACACTGAAGCTTTCTTT. Its translation is CASRLGARNTEAFF.

The chain couples TRBV7-2 to TRBJ2-1, with 8 bases that match TRBD1. The J segment lost 5 bases and the V segment lost 3 bases, leaving 3 bases of the junction unmatched. Germline V CDR1 and CDR2: SGHTA, FQGNSA. There are 14 residues in the CDR3. CDR3 bases: TGTGCCAGCAGCTTCAGGGACAGGCACAATGAGCAGTTCTTC. This sequence encodes CASSFRDRHNEQFF.

This clonotype was picked up a small number of times. The rearrangement uses TRBV6-5 and TRBJ2-3, with TRBD1 matching over 8 bases. CDR3 size: 16 residues. CDR1 and CDR2 (germline): MNHEY, SVGAGI. V was pared by 6 bases and J by 4 bases, with 12 bases of the junction left unmatched. The CDR3 loop is CASRYSRTGISDTQYF. CDR3 nucleotide sequence: TGTGCCAGCAGGTATTCCCGGACAGGGATATCAGATACGCAGTATTTT.

This clonotype occurred a few times. This rearrangement joins TRBV10-3 to TRBJ2-7; D might be TRBD1 (6 bases). Per the germline V gene, CDR1 is ENHRY and CDR2 is SYGVKD. Deletions cut 8 bases from V and 6 bases from J, with 23 bases between. The CDR3 has 15 amino acids. This chain's CDR3 is CAIGLFQGRRSEQYF. CDR3 bases: TGTGCCATCGGTCTTTTTCAGGGGCGGAGGAGCGAGCAGTACTTC.